Following are 8 T cell receptor beta chains from one sample sequenced in a study of blood T cell repertoires in COVID-19. The data were produced by immunoSEQ multiplex PCR, yet TCRdb's version contains in-frame clones alone and is incomplete. Of around 290,000 clones in the sample, more than 75% are singletons; the top ten hold 7.8%. Specimen: peripheral blood. Source of these receptors: a woman in her forties or fifties who had recovered from COVID-19.

This clone was seen a handful of times. This chain links TRBV27 with TRBJ2-7; D ambiguous. V gave up 6 bases and J gave up 2 bases, with 11 bases separating them. CDR1 is MNHEY and CDR2 is SMNVEV in the germline V gene (reference sequence). The CDR3 is made up of 13 amino acids. The CDR3 region is CASSPRRAYEQYF. The CDR3 DNA sequence: TGTGCCAGCAGCCCCCGACGGGCCTACGAGCAGTACTTC.

The V gene is TRBV30, the J gene TRBJ2-1, with 9 bases that match TRBD2. Germline-derived CDR1 and CDR2 are GTSNPN and SVGIG (reference sequence). The trim removed 4 bases at V and 7 bases at J, leaving 2 bases unmatched. The CDR3 has 12 amino acids. The CDR3 reads CAWKGLANEQFF. The CDR3 nucleotides are TGTGCCTGGAAAGGACTAGCGAATGAGCAGTTCTTC. Supplemented by reference TRBV30 and TRBJ2-1, the full variable domain reads SQTIHQWPATLVQPVGSPLSLECTVEGTSNPNLYWYRQAAGRGLQLLFYSVGIGQISSEVPQNLSASRPQDRQFILSSKKLLLSDSGFYLCAWKGLANEQFFGPGTRLTVL.

This chain uses TRBV5-1 with TRBJ2-5; D may be TRBD2 (5 bases). Germline V gene data show CDR1 as SGHRS and CDR2 as YFSETQ. This CDR3 has 15 residues. Trimming left V 0 bases short and J 4 bases short, with 13 bases between. The chain's CDR3 is CASSLAAGERETQYF. The CDR3 DNA sequence: TGCGCCAGCAGCTTGGCCGCCGGGGAGAGAGAGACCCAGTACTTC.

V usage is TRBV7-2 and J usage is TRBJ1-2, with TRBD1 matching 8 bases. The CDR3 contains 14 residues. Unmatched junction bases numbered 5, after V lost 5 bases and J lost 3 bases. CDR1 is SGHTA and CDR2 is FQGNSA in the germline V gene. Written as DNA, the CDR3 is TGTGCCAGCAGCCTTTACAGGGGGGACTATGGCTACACCTTC. Residues: CASSLYRGDYGYTF.

Note on this clone: This same CDR3 is encoded by further DNA sequences in the sample. The chain is built from TRBV19 and TRBJ2-7, with TRBD1 matching 10 bases. The CDR3 has 14 residues. Germline assignment: CDR1 LNHDA and CDR2 SQIVND (reference sequence). Trimming cost V 6 bases and J 1 base; bases outside gene matches: 3. The CDR3 region is CASRRTGGSYEQYF. CDR3 in DNA: TGTGCCAGTAGACGGACAGGGGGTTCCTACGAGCAGTACTTC. Full variable domain (outside the CDR3, taken from reference TRBV19 and TRBJ2-7): DGGITQSPKYLFRKEGQNVTLSCEQNLNHDAMYWYRQDPGQGLRLIYYSQIVNDFQKGDIAEGYSVSREKKESFPLTVTSAQKNPTAFYLCASRRTGGSYEQYFGPGTRLTVT.

This CDR3 is CASRLVGRACEQFF. The CDR3 DNA follows: TGTGCCAGCAGGTTAGTCGGGAGGGCCTGTGAGCAGTTCTTC. V usage is TRBV21-1 and J usage is TRBJ2-1; TRBD2, the D gene given by the table, was not confirmed from the DNA. TRBV21-1 corresponds to a pseudogene. The CDR3 consists of 14 residues.

Here the CDR3 DNA reads TGTGCCAGCGGCAGAAGAATCAATCAGCCCCAGCATTTT. Translating it yields CASGRRINQPQHF. The rearrangement links TRBV28 to TRBJ1-5, with D uncertain. Germline V gives CDR1 MDHEN, CDR2 SYDVKM. The CDR3 contains 13 residues. Trimming shortened V by 8 bases and J by 3 bases, and 11 bases separated the two germline ends.

The genes are TRBV4-2 and TRBJ2-2, with 8 bases identical to TRBD2. Germline V lookup: CDR1 LGHNA, CDR2 YNFKEQ. The CDR3 is 17 residues long. J lost 3 bases, V lost 3 bases, and 9 bases had no gene match. CDR3 protein: CASSQAMREDHTGELFF. For the CDR3, the DNA is TGTGCCAGCAGCCAGGCTATGCGGGAGGATCACACCGGGGAGCTGTTTTTT.